Below are 8 T cell receptor beta chains sequenced from a single sample in a study of blood T cell repertoires in COVID-19 (dated by TCRdb to between 2020 and 2021). Library preparation used the immunoSEQ multiplex PCR assay. What TCRdb holds here is the immuneACCESS table cut down to in-frame rearrangements. Part of the clones is not present; checked against another copy, under half of the missing clones reflect an unresolved V gene, and the others are unexplained. The sample has 85,000 to 130,000 clones on record, about two thirds of them singletons. The ten largest clones capture roughly 0.86% of the sample. The specimen sequenced was peripheral blood. Source of these receptors: a human donor with acute or convalescent COVID-19. The donor label of this sample is uncertain.

The chain uses TRBV6-5 and TRBJ2-3; 9 bases line up with TRBD2. Germline assignment: CDR1 MNHEY and CDR2 SVGAGI. V shed 0 bases and J 6 bases; nucleotides not matched to a gene: 4. The CDR3 extends over 15 amino acids. DNA for the CDR3: TGTGCCAGCAGTTACTCTAGCGGGGGCTCCGATACGCAGTATTTT. Protein sequence: CASSYSSGGSDTQYF.

This clone has more than one count but fewer than ten. This sequence joins TRBV30 and TRBJ1-2, with 9 bases matching TRBD1. The germline CDR1 and CDR2 sequences are GTSNPN and SVGIG (reference sequence). The CDR3 extends over 18 amino acids. J gave up 4 bases and V 0 bases, and 15 bases lay outside the gene matches. The CDR3 is CAWSVPFKQGAGSYGYTF. The CDR3 DNA follows: TGTGCCTGGAGTGTACCCTTTAAACAGGGGGCCGGAAGCTATGGCTACACCTTC.

A few counts support this clone. The chain combines TRBV2 with TRBJ2-2; 7 bases fit TRBD1. Germline CDR1 SNHLY, CDR2 FYNNEI. CDR3 size: 15 residues. The J segment lost 0 bases and the V segment lost 6 bases, leaving 4 bases of the junction unmatched. In DNA form, the CDR3 reads TGTGCCAGCAGCCGGGACAGTGCGAACACCGGGGAGCTGTTTTTT. The encoded protein is CASSRDSANTGELFF.

V and J are TRBV5-4 and TRBJ2-3; the D gene is possibly TRBD2 (7 bases). V shed 2 bases and J shed 3 bases, with 16 bases lying between them. Per germline, CDR1 SGHNT and CDR2 YYREEE (reference sequence). The CDR3 totals 16 residues. This CDR3 is CASSFRGGLLTDTQYF. DNA of the CDR3: TGTGCCAGCAGCTTTCGCGGGGGCCTACTGACAGATACGCAGTATTTT.

The chain links TRBV3-1 (or the pseudogene TRBV3-2) to TRBJ1-6, with TRBD1 identical over 8 bases. The CDR3 is made up of 20 amino acids. The germline V gene encodes CDR1 LGHDT and CDR2 YNNKEL (reference sequence). Trimming cost V 4 bases and J 0 bases; bases outside gene matches: 14. CDR3: CASSRNSGTGWSSYNSPLHF. The CDR3 nucleotides are TGTGCCAGCAGCCGAAACTCCGGGACAGGTTGGAGCTCCTATAATTCACCCCTCCACTTT.

The table lists this clone with a few counts. The rearrangement links TRBV19 to TRBJ2-5; 9 bases line up with TRBD2. The CDR3 runs to 14 residues. The J segment lost 1 base and the V segment lost 8 bases, leaving 5 bases of the junction unmatched. Germline CDR1 and CDR2: LNHDA and SQIVND (reference sequence). As DNA, the CDR3 is TGTGCCAGTGGGAGCGGGGGGTTCCAAGAGACCCAGTACTTC. This codes for CASGSGGFQETQYF.

The sample holds one count of this clone. The chain recombines TRBV2 with TRBJ1-6, with unresolved D. Looked up from germline, CDR1 is SNHLY and CDR2 is FYNNEI. Trimming shortened V by 6 bases and J by 0 bases, and 15 bases separated the two germline ends. There are 17 residues in the CDR3. The CDR3 sequence: CASRSGRGSSYNSPLHF. CDR3 bases: TGTGCCAGCAGGTCAGGACGGGGAAGCTCCTATAATTCACCCCTCCACTTT. Looking up the rest from reference TRBV2 and TRBJ1-6 gives the full variable domain: EPEVTQTPSHQVTQMGQEVILRCVPISNHLYFYWYRQILGQKVEFLVSFYNNEISEKSEIFDDQFSVERPDGSNFTLKIRSTKLEDSAMYFCASRSGRGSSYNSPLHFGNGTRLTVT.

The rearrangement uses TRBV28 and TRBJ1-2, with D possibly being TRBD1 (6 bases). The CDR3 is 13 amino acids. Trimming took 2 bases from V and 4 from J, leaving 8 bases between them. From germline, CDR1 is MDHEN and CDR2 SYDVKM. The CDR3 loop is CASSLIGGYGYTF. The CDR3 DNA is TGTGCCAGCAGTTTAATAGGGGGCTATGGCTACACCTTC.